The source of this T cell receptor (beta chain) is a study of T cell repertoires in cytomegalovirus infection. At the level of the study: Through public TCR beta signatures, both CMV infection and matching HLA type were indicated.

Germline-derived CDR1 and CDR2 are MNHEY and SMNVEV (reference sequence). This CDR3 region has 15 residues. With 3 bases removed from V and 0 bases from J, the gap between germline ends came to 11 bases. Of note for this clonotype: What it recognizes is unknown.

TCRdb re-derived calls from the reads in MiXCR, one entry per CDR3 protein. The sample records roughly 700,000 distinct CDR3 sequences, roughly 36% being singletons. The study, taken as a whole, reports: Individuals carrying CMV plus the relevant HLA were identified by cumulative frequency of public TCR beta families. It was HLA-C-restricted CMV-specific TCR beta clonotypes that dominated the response ex vivo.

The sequencing used cultured PBMCs, collected from culture after CMV antigen stimulation. This sequence was found in a human donor in good health (CMV status not recorded). Some clones in this sample may be carry-over from other donors' samples. The J gene is TRBJ1-1, the V gene TRBV27; D is uncertain. CDR3 sequence: CASSFLADMNTEAFF. The CDR3, as DNA: TGTGCCAGCAGTTTCCTGGCAGACATGAACACTGAAGCTTTCTTT.